This T cell receptor (beta chain) was retrieved from a study of T cell responses to AZD1222 COVID-19 vaccine (dated by TCRdb to the early 2020s). In terms of the full investigation: TCR sequencing was performed for about 250 trial participants, of whom some 200 were given two doses of AZD1222 and roughly 25 were given two doses of MenACWY control vaccine. Trial participants were enrolled into age subgroups of 18-55, 56-69 and 70-plus years, which contained about 150, 28 and 57 TCR-sequenced participants, respectively. The paper's findings and limits, for the study overall: Because no day 14 peak-response samples were available, the repertoires could be characterized only after the peak T cell response. In the small 56-69-year group, the increase in depth fell short of significance, most likely because of low power. The vaccine-associated CD4 TCRs covered the entire spike protein, and the dominant responses fell in regions 160-218 and 743-854. Nearly half of unique spike-specific TCRs reportedly recognized epitopes outside regions mutated in the B.1.351 and B.1.1.7 variants. Spike-specific TCR breadth and depth rose significantly after two AZD1222 doses compared with day 0 and with MenACWY recipients. Conclusions about previously exposed vaccinees are limited, since just six AZD1222 recipients were seropositive for SARS-CoV-2 at baseline. Participants were mostly white British, with more females than males. The authors suggested clonal diversity may have been underestimated.

There are 16 amino acids in the CDR3, from cysteine to phenylalanine inclusive. Only CDR3 DNA is held: 48 bases, read in frame from base 1. Trimming takes 2 bases from V and 5 bases from J, and the germline ends sit 18 bases apart. CDR1 MGHDK and CDR2 SYGVNS are derived from the germline V gene. A note on this clone: Its antigen specificity is not known. Base qualities were left out, and no much larger clone turns up one base away.

The sample's time point, from its label and the paper: about 28 days (+/-7) after the second vaccine dose. The treatment or condition label, as the study defines it: meningococcal conjugate vaccine given as trial control. The vaccinee samples were drawn from two UK trials, COV001 and COV002, one of which was a single-blind randomized controlled phase 2/3 trial testing AZD1222 (ChAdOx1 nCoV-19) in healthy adults. For TCRbeta chain sequencing, PBMC samples from trial participants were taken at day 0 and at day 28 after the second dose. The CDR3 regions of human TCRbeta chains were analyzed by immunosequencing. As for the original processing: Repertoire TCRs were checked for matches against a reference library of SARS-CoV-2-specific TCRs that had been generated using the MIRA antigen-specificity platform. Breadth meant the fraction of unique TCRs that were SARS-CoV-2-associated, whereas depth meant the fraction of total T cells that were SARS-CoV-2-associated. Using the MIRA data, each spike-specific TCR was mapped to the spike region that the TCR reacts to and placed in a CD4 or CD8 class. Log10-transformed breadth and depth values were compared by one-way ANOVA with Sidak's multiple comparisons tests. The table comes from immuneACCESS by way of TCRdb, which keeps in-frame sequences with V and J called. Part of the clones is missing from these tables; in studies checked, under half for an unresolved V gene and the rest for unknown reasons. V, J and clone size are those of that table, while D and trimming were read from the DNA. The sample table contains around 140,000 clones; only one count was recorded for less than 95% of them. The ten largest clones capture 7.5% of the sample.

The specimen comprised peripheral blood, sampled 28 days after the second dose of the MenACWY control vaccine. The source of this sequence is an adult who received the MenACWY meningococcal vaccine as a control. The chain is assembled from TRBV25-1 and TRBJ1-2; TRBD1 might be the D gene, on 6 matching bases. The base sequence is TGTGCCAGCAGTGAACCCCCAGGGGATACCTTATATGGCTACACCTTC. The resulting protein is CASSEPPGDTLYGYTF.